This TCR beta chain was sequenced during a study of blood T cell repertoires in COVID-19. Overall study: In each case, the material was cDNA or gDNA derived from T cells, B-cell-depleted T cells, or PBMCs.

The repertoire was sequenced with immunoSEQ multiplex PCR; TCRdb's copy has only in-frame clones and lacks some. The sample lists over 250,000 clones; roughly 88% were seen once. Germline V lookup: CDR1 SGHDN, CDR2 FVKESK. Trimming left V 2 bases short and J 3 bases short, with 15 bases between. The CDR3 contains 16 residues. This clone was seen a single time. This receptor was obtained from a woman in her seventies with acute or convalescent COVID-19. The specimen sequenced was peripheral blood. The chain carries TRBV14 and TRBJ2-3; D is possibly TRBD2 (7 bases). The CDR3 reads CASSQPGRGRTDTQYF. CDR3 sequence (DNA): TGTGCCAGCAGCCAACCAGGGAGGGGGAGGACAGATACGCAGTATTTT.